A single T cell receptor beta chain is shown here with its context. This record comes from a study of blood T cell repertoires in COVID-19. As for the study in general: Sites across the United States, Italy and Spain contributed samples from acute and convalescent COVID-19. Nucleic acid was either cDNA or gDNA, and it came from T cells, B-cell-depleted T cells, or PBMCs.

This CDR3 comprises 14 residues. Germline V CDR1 and CDR2: MNHEY, SVGAGI. V lost 0 bases and J lost 5; bases outside the gene matches: 0. Original processing notes: Estimated nucleated cell counts came from reference gene primer amplification. Sequencing was performed with immunoSEQ multiplex PCR; in TCRdb, only in-frame clones are kept and a portion is missing. V, J and clone size derive from that table, while D and trimming were established from the DNA sequence. The sample yields roughly 120,000 clones, approximately 90% seen once. The sequencing sample was made of peripheral blood. The rearrangement joins TRBV6-5 to TRBJ2-2; 7 nucleotides align to TRBD1. This receptor was obtained from a human donor in a cohort sampled during active COVID-19. In DNA form, the CDR3 reads TGTGCCAGCAGTTACTCGACAGGGACCGGGGAGCTGTTTTTT. It yields the protein CASSYSTGTGELFF.